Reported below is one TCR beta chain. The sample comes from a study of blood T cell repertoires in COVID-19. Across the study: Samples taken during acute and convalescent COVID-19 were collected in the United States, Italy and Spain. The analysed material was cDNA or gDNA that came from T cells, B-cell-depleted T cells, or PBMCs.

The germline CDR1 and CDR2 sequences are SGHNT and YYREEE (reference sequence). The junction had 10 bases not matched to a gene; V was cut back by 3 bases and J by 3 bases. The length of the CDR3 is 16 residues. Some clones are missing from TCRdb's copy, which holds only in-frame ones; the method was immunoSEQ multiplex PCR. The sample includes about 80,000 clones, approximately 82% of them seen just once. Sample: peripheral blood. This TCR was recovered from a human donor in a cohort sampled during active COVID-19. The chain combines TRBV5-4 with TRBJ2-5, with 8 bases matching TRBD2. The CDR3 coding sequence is TGTGCCAGCAGCTCCCCCCTGGCGGGGGGTAAAGAGACCCAGTACTTC. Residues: CASSSPLAGGKETQYF.